The 26 T cell receptor beta chains presented below share a single source sample, sequenced in a study of Graves' ophthalmopathy and Graves' hyperthyroidism. For repertoire sequencing, the TCR beta CDR3 regions were amplified from RNA transcripts. An opening RT-PCR round employed HTBI primers and preceded a second-round multiplex PCR. TCRdb recomputed calls from the multiplex PCR reads with MiXCR, one row per CDR3 protein. This table holds 650,000 to 800,000 distinct CDR3 sequences, over 40% found once. Material: peripheral blood. Receptors were obtained from an adult man with Graves' ophthalmopathy.

This clonotype was recorded once. The chain carries TRBV20-1 and TRBJ2-5, with a weak D call TRBD1 (6 bases). The CDR3 is made up of 13 amino acids. From germline, CDR1 is DFQATT and CDR2 SNEGSKA (reference sequence). V lost 5 bases to trimming and J lost 1 base, with 11 bases between them. The CDR3 DNA follows: TGCAGTGCTGGACAGTACACCCAAGAGACCCAGTACTTC. This encodes CSAGQYTQETQYF.

A note on this clonotype: At one of its ends the junction is not consistent with the germline gene, which may arise from a read error. This chain links TRBV14 with TRBJ1-6; no clear D gene. CDR3 length equals 10 residues. The germline V gene encodes CDR1 SGHDN and CDR2 FVKESK. The CDR3 is CASNQQPLHF. In nucleotides, the CDR3 is TGTGCCAGCAACCAACAACCCCTCCACTTT.

This rearrangement joins TRBV7-8 to TRBJ2-5, with D possibly being TRBD2 (6 bases). The CDR3 sequence is 17 residues long. Germline V CDR1 and CDR2: SGHVS, FQNEAQ. The germline V and J ends were trimmed by 4 bases and 1 base, with 19 bases remaining between them. The CDR3 is CASSSLGLGGTQETQYF. CDR3 nucleotides: TGTGCCAGCAGCTCTCTCGGGCTTGGGGGGACCCAAGAGACCCAGTACTTC. Complete variable domain (other parts from reference TRBV7-8 and TRBJ2-5): GAGVSQSPRYKVAKRGQDVALRCDPISGHVSLFWYQQALGQGPEFLTYFQNEAQLDKSGLPSDRFFAERPEGSVSTLKIQRTQQEDSAVYLCASSSLGLGGTQETQYFGPGTRLLVL.

This clonotype was seen ten or more times. This sequence joins TRBV2 and TRBJ2-5; D remains unclear. Germline V gives CDR1 SNHLY, CDR2 FYNNEI. Deletions cut 11 bases from V and 5 bases from J, with 15 bases between. CDR3 size: 12 residues. The CDR3 DNA follows: TGTGCCGCAGCAGATGAGAGGGAGACCCAGTACTTC. Its protein is CAAADERETQYF.

Concerning this clonotype itself: A much larger clone differs by one base, so this may be a read error. CDR3 region: CASSSRGPSEAFF. Written as DNA, the CDR3 is TGTGCCAGCAGTAGCAGGGGCCCCTCTGAAGCTTTCTTT. J is TRBJ1-1 and V is TRBV2; perhaps TRBD1 as D (6 bases). Trimming cost V 5 bases and J 6 bases, with 13 bases left between them. This CDR3 spans 13 amino acids. Germline V gene data show CDR1 as SNHLY and CDR2 as FYNNEI.

This clonotype has ten or more counts. V gene TRBV6-1 combines with J gene TRBJ1-5, with no clear D. Trimming shortened V by 2 bases and J by 7 bases, and 9 bases separated the two germline ends. CDR1 is MNHNS, CDR2 SASEGT, per germline. The CDR3 loop spans 13 amino acids. The CDR3 DNA follows: TGTGCCAGCAGTGAAAGCCACACACAGCCCCAGCATTTT. Translation gives CASSESHTQPQHF.

This clonotype showed up many times. The V and J genes are TRBV7-9 and TRBJ1-1; D perhaps matches TRBD1 (5 bases). The CDR3 sequence is 15 residues long. The germline V gene has CDR1 SEHNR and CDR2 FQNEAQ (reference sequence). Trimming left V 4 bases short and J 0 bases short, with 12 bases between. CDR3 DNA: TGTGCCAGCAGCTATGGGGGGGATATGAACACTGAAGCTTTCTTT. The encoded protein is CASSYGGDMNTEAFF.

V is TRBV25-1 and J is TRBJ2-1; D not resolved. Looked up from germline, CDR1 is MGHDK and CDR2 is SYGVNS. V was pared by 5 bases and J by 5 bases, with 16 bases between. The CDR3 has 15 amino acids. The CDR3 DNA reads as TGTGCCAGCAGTCCAAGCGTGAACAGAGACAATGAGCAGTTCTTC. Encoded protein: CASSPSVNRDNEQFF.

This clonotype was observed many times. The V call is TRBV7-3, the J call TRBJ1-2; no clear D. This CDR3 spans 19 amino acids. Trimming removed 4 bases at V and 6 bases at J, with 30 bases between. Germline values: CDR1 SGHTA, CDR2 FQGTGA. The chain's CDR3 is CASSSTTWGLELAYDGYTF. The CDR3 bases are TGTGCCAGCAGCTCCACAACCTGGGGTTTAGAACTTGCCTACGATGGCTACACCTTC.

Note on this clonotype: It may be a read error: a sequence one base away is much more abundant. This sequence joins TRBV2 and TRBJ2-7; 9 bases map to TRBD2. The CDR3 consists of 13 residues. CDR1 and CDR2 from the germline V gene are SNHLY and FYNNEI. With V trimmed by 8 bases and J by 8 bases, 10 bases remained unmatched. This chain's CDR3 is CASGTGGRAQQYF. In nucleotides, the CDR3 is TGTGCCAGCGGGACTGGCGGGAGGGCTCAGCAGTACTTC.

The chain uses TRBV9 and TRBJ2-2; 8 positions match TRBD2. Trimming at V came to 0 bases and at J to 5 bases, leaving 6 bases not matched to a gene. CDR3 length: 16 residues. Germline CDR1 and CDR2: SGDLS and YYNGEE. CDR3 DNA sequence: TGTGCCAGCAGCGTAGAAAGCGGGAGTAATACCGGGGAGCTGTTTTTT. As protein: CASSVESGSNTGELFF.

This clonotype was picked up many times. The chain links TRBV20-1 to TRBJ2-7; TRBD1 agrees at 12 bases. The CDR3 runs 14 residues. Germline CDR1 and CDR2: DFQATT and SNEGSKA (reference sequence). J was trimmed by 6 bases and V by 4 bases; bases with no gene match: 7. The CDR3 coding sequence is TGCAGTGCTACTCCCGGGACAGGGGGCCTCGAGCAGTACTTC. Translation gives CSATPGTGGLEQYF.

This clonotype showed up just a few times. The chain uses TRBV7-9 and TRBJ1-6; 10 bases line up with TRBD1. CDR1 SEHNR and CDR2 FQNEAQ come from the germline V gene (reference sequence). Trimming removed 8 bases from V and 5 bases from J; junction bases left unmatched: 9. This CDR3 contains 16 residues. CDR3 in amino acids: CASSPPGTGDNSPLHF. For the CDR3, the DNA is TGTGCCAGCTCACCACCCGGGACAGGGGATAATTCACCCCTCCACTTT.

The chain combines TRBV29-1 with TRBJ2-7; no firm D call. The CDR3 sequence is 11 residues long. The germline V gene encodes CDR1 SQVTM and CDR2 ANQGSEA. CDR3 DNA: TGCAGTTTGGAGAGCTCCTACGAGCAGTACTTC. This codes for CSLESSYEQYF.

The sample holds many counts of this clonotype. This chain connects TRBV14 to TRBJ1-2; possible D gene TRBD1, 5 bases. V was pared by 4 bases and J by 4 bases, with 13 bases between. The CDR3 loop spans 14 amino acids. Germline CDR1 is SGHDN and CDR2 is FVKESK. The CDR3 coding sequence is TGTGCCAGCAGCCCTACGGGGGGGAGCTATGGCTACACCTTC. This translates into CASSPTGGSYGYTF.

This clonotype was observed a handful of times. At one end the junction does not follow the germline gene, possibly because of a read error. The CDR3: CTSSYSTGYTF. The CDR3, as DNA: TGTACCAGCAGTTACTCGACCGGCTACACCTTC. The chain couples TRBV6-6 to TRBJ1-2; unclear D gene. The CDR3 contains 11 residues. CDR1 is MNHNY and CDR2 is SVGAGI in the germline V gene (reference sequence).

The table lists this clonotype with a few counts. The chain recombines TRBV11-2 with TRBJ2-7, with D tentatively TRBD1 or TRBD2 (6 bases each). This CDR3 contains 14 residues. V was trimmed by 0 bases and J by 6 bases, leaving 12 bases between them. From germline, CDR1 is SGHAT and CDR2 FQNNGV. CDR3 in amino acids: CASSLDRGAGEQYF. CDR3 nucleotides: TGTGCCAGCAGCTTAGATAGGGGGGCAGGCGAGCAGTACTTC.

Only one count was recorded for this clonotype. The V and J genes are TRBV30 and TRBJ1-1, with D uncertain. V lost 3 bases and J 4 bases, leaving 6 bases between the germline ends. The CDR3 contains 11 residues. Germline V gene lookup returns CDR1 GTSNPN and CDR2 SVGIG (reference sequence). CDR3 nucleotides: TGTGCCTGGAGGCACAGCACTGAAGCTTTCTTT. Translated: CAWRHSTEAFF. Looking up the rest from reference TRBV30 and TRBJ1-1 gives the full variable domain: SQTIHQWPATLVQPVGSPLSLECTVEGTSNPNLYWYRQAAGRGLQLLFYSVGIGQISSEVPQNLSASRPQDRQFILSSKKLLLSDSGFYLCAWRHSTEAFFGQGTRLTVV.

In its sample, this clonotype was seen many times. The chain couples TRBV24-1 to TRBJ2-5; D possibly matches TRBD1 or TRBD2 (6 bases each). In germline, CDR1 is KGHDR, CDR2 SFDVKD. The CDR3 contains 15 residues. V lost 2 bases to trimming and J lost 5 bases, with 14 bases between them. CDR3 residues: CATSDSGDTGETQYF. The CDR3 DNA sequence: TGTGCCACCAGTGATTCGGGGGACACGGGCGAGACCCAGTACTTC.

This clonotype was seen ten or more times. The rearrangement links TRBV10-3 to TRBJ2-5, with D possibly being TRBD1 (6 bases). Deletions cut 10 bases from V and 5 bases from J, with 23 bases between. In germline, CDR1 is ENHRY, CDR2 SYGVKD. This CDR3 spans 15 amino acids. The CDR3: CASRPATGKGETQYF. The CDR3 coding sequence is TGTGCCAGCAGGCCTGCCACAGGGAAAGGGGAGACCCAGTACTTC.

At least ten counts were recorded for this clonotype. V is TRBV20-1 and J is TRBJ1-2; possible D gene TRBD1, 5 bases. The CDR3 is 13 residues long. The germline V gene encodes CDR1 DFQATT and CDR2 SNEGSKA (reference sequence). V lost 5 bases and J 1 base, leaving 11 bases between the germline ends. CDR3 nucleotide sequence: TGCAGTGCTCCCGCCGGGGGTAACTATGGCTACACCTTC. Residues: CSAPAGGNYGYTF.

The CDR3 region is CASSPWGADQPQYF. The DNA of the CDR3 is TGTGCCAGCAGTCCGTGGGGGGCAGACCAGCCCCAGTACTTC. The chain links TRBV9 to TRBJ2-5, with D perhaps matching TRBD1 or TRBD2 (6 bases each). Germline values: CDR1 SGDLS, CDR2 YYNGEE. CDR3 size: 14 residues. V was clipped by 5 bases and J by 9 bases, with 20 bases between them.

This clonotype was picked up many times. The rearrangement links TRBV7-9 to TRBJ2-5; no clear D. V dropped 8 bases and J dropped 7 bases, with 14 bases sitting between them. Germline values: CDR1 SEHNR, CDR2 FQNEAQ (reference sequence). CDR3 size: 12 residues. This CDR3 is CASCPAVGTQYF. CDR3 nucleotide sequence: TGTGCCAGCTGCCCTGCGGTAGGGACCCAGTACTTC.

This clonotype was observed many times. The chain couples TRBV5-1 to TRBJ1-4; TRBD1 matches 8 bases. The CDR3 totals 15 residues. V was clipped by 4 bases and J by 4 bases; unmatched bases: 6. Germline loops: CDR1 SGHRS, CDR2 YFSETQ. The chain's CDR3 is CASSPGTGFNEKLFF. CDR3 bases: TGCGCCAGCAGCCCCGGGACAGGATTTAATGAAAAACTGTTTTTT.

The chain has TRBV11-2 and TRBJ2-3; TRBD2 aligns across 13 bases. The CDR3 contains 15 residues. V shed 4 bases and J 4 bases; nucleotides not matched to a gene: 2. Germline V gene lookup returns CDR1 SGHAT and CDR2 FQNNGV. In nucleotides, the CDR3 is TGTGCCAGCAGCTCACTAGCGGGAGGGGCAGATACGCAGTATTTT. The encoded protein is CASSSLAGGADTQYF.

A word on this clonotype: One end of the junction does not line up with germline, which may come from a read error. The CDR3 DNA follows: TGTGCCAGCACCCTACGCGACTTTCAAGAGATCCAGTACTTC. Protein: CASTLRDFQEIQYF. The chain has TRBV6-1 and TRBJ2-5; D uncertain. The CDR3 totals 14 residues. CDR1 is MNHNS and CDR2 is SASEGT in the germline V gene.